Below are 30 T cell receptor beta chains sequenced from a single sample in a study of cytomegalovirus exposure and HLA in healthy donors. PCR amplification relied on 60 Vbeta primers (plus 13 Jbeta primers). The data were produced by immunoSEQ multiplex PCR, yet TCRdb's version contains in-frame clones alone and is incomplete. The sample carries 150,000 to 200,000 clones, roughly 71% recorded once. The sequencing sample was made of PBMCs. The receptors originated from a woman in her fifties or sixties in good health and CMV-seropositive.

V gene TRBV5-6 combines with J gene TRBJ2-7; 7 positions agree with TRBD1. V was clipped by 4 bases and J by 2 bases; unmatched bases: 9. The CDR3 extends over 15 amino acids. The germline V gene encodes CDR1 SGHDT and CDR2 YYEEEE. The CDR3 protein is CASSPAKGATYEQYF. CDR3 in DNA: TGTGCCAGCAGCCCAGCTAAGGGGGCTACCTACGAGCAGTACTTC.

The chain has TRBV6-6 and TRBJ2-1; D gene ambiguous. V dropped 0 bases and J dropped 9 bases, with 6 bases sitting between them. The CDR3 covers 12 residues. Per germline, CDR1 MNHNY and CDR2 SVGAGI (reference sequence). This CDR3 is CASSYSNSEQFF. The CDR3 coding sequence is TGTGCCAGCAGTTACTCCAATTCTGAGCAGTTCTTC.

This rearrangement joins TRBV5-5 to TRBJ2-1, with 7 bases aligning to TRBD2. CDR1 SGHKS and CDR2 YYEKEE come from the germline V gene (reference sequence). CDR3 length: 15 residues. The junction had 4 bases not matched to a gene; V was cut back by 1 base and J by 3 bases. The CDR3 DNA reads TGTGCCAGCAGCTTGCGGGGGGATCACTACAATGAGCAGTTCTTC. Translated, it gives CASSLRGDHYNEQFF.

This chain uses TRBV5-1 with TRBJ2-5; D might be TRBD2 (6 bases). CDR1 SGHRS and CDR2 YFSETQ come from the germline V gene. V shed 0 bases and J shed 2 bases, with 11 bases lying between them. This CDR3 is built from 15 residues. The CDR3 is CASSLAGTPQETQYF. The CDR3 nucleotides read TGCGCCAGCAGCTTGGCCGGGACTCCGCAAGAGACCCAGTACTTC.

Comment on this clone: At one boundary the junction diverges from the germline segment, which might be a read error. This chain uses TRBV7-9 with TRBJ2-5; tentatively, D is TRBD2 (5 bases). This CDR3 is built from 16 residues. Germline assignment: CDR1 SEHNR and CDR2 FQNEAQ (reference sequence). The CDR3 spells CASSFPGLTPEETQYF. CDR3 nucleotide sequence: TGTGCCAGCAGCTTTCCCGGACTGACCCCGGAAGAAACCCAGTACTTC.

This chain links TRBV29-1 with TRBJ2-5, with 7 nucleotides matching TRBD2. Germline assignment: CDR1 SQVTM and CDR2 ANQGSEA. The CDR3 is made up of 13 amino acids. J lost 2 bases, V lost 6 bases, and 6 bases had no gene match. The CDR3 nucleotides read TGCAGCGTCCGAGGAGCGGGGCAAGAGACCCAGTACTTC. It translates to CSVRGAGQETQYF.

CDR3: CASSHGQSPAYEQYF. The CDR3 DNA is TGTGCCAGCAGCCATGGACAGTCTCCTGCCTACGAGCAGTACTTC. V is TRBV6-6 and J is TRBJ2-7; TRBD1 is a possible D gene (6 bases). The CDR3 runs to 15 residues. Germline V CDR1 and CDR2: MNHNY, SVGAGI (reference sequence). V was trimmed by 6 bases and J by 2 bases, leaving 17 bases between them.

The count of this clone is one. This chain connects TRBV7-9 to TRBJ1-4, with D tentatively TRBD1 (5 bases). This CDR3 region has 19 residues. Deletions cut 5 bases from V and 0 bases from J, with 22 bases between. Germline V gene sequence: CDR1 SEHNR, CDR2 FQNEAQ (reference sequence). CDR3 nucleotide sequence: TGTGCCAGCAGCGCCCCAGGGTTGCTGTTCGGACCAACTAATGAAAAACTGTTTTTT. This translates into CASSAPGLLFGPTNEKLFF.

This clone was observed once. This rearrangement joins TRBV20-1 to TRBJ1-1; no clear D gene. Germline CDR1 reads DFQATT; CDR2 reads SNEGSKA (reference sequence). The CDR3 covers 11 residues. V shed 3 bases and J shed 4 bases, with 6 bases lying between them. The CDR3 coding sequence is TGCAGTGCTAGTTTCTCCACTGAAGCTTTCTTT. This encodes CSASFSTEAFF.

This clone was detected only a few times. This rearrangement joins TRBV6-4 to TRBJ2-5, with 8 bases that match TRBD2. Trimming cost V 7 bases and J 2 bases; bases outside gene matches: 6. Germline lookup yields CDR1 MRHNA and CDR2 SNTAGT. The CDR3 covers 14 residues. Here the CDR3 reads CASNEGTRQETQYF. In nucleotides, the CDR3 is TGTGCCAGCAATGAAGGGACTAGACAAGAGACCCAGTACTTC.

This clone was recorded once. This chain connects TRBV7-9 to TRBJ2-1, with D hard to call. Germline CDR1 SEHNR, CDR2 FQNEAQ (reference sequence). The CDR3 spans 12 residues. Between the trimmed V and J ends, which lost 4 bases and 5 bases, there was a span of 6 bases. DNA of the CDR3: TGTGCCAGCAGCTCCCCGGACAATGAGCAGTTCTTC. It codes for CASSSPDNEQFF.

The chain joins TRBV5-6 to TRBJ1-3; weak D call: TRBD1 (5 bases). V lost 0 bases and J lost 0, with 16 bases in between. The germline V gene encodes CDR1 SGHDT and CDR2 YYEEEE. There are 18 residues in the CDR3. The CDR3 sequence: CASSLARHGGYSGNTIYF. The CDR3 DNA follows: TGTGCCAGCAGCTTGGCGAGGCACGGGGGTTACTCTGGAAACACCATATATTTT.

The genes are TRBV29-1 and TRBJ1-2; D possibly corresponds to TRBD1 (5 bases). Trimming removed 7 bases at V and 1 base at J, with 13 bases between. Germline CDR1 is SQVTM and CDR2 is ANQGSEA. CDR3 length equals 13 residues. The CDR3 DNA reads as TGCAGCGCGGCAGGGATAGGTAACTATGGCTACACCTTC. Translated, it gives CSAAGIGNYGYTF.

V usage is TRBV9 and J usage is TRBJ2-2, with a possible D match to TRBD1 (7 bases). The CDR3 runs to 16 residues. Germline values: CDR1 SGDLS, CDR2 YYNGEE. V lost 4 bases to trimming and J lost 2 bases, with 15 bases between them. The CDR3 spells CASSTQQGTNTGELFF. CDR3 coding DNA: TGTGCCAGCAGCACCCAACAGGGGACTAACACCGGGGAGCTGTTTTTT.

This clone occurred a few times. V is TRBV2 and J is TRBJ2-7, with a weak D call TRBD2 (5 bases). V gave up 7 bases and J gave up 7 bases, with 11 bases separating them. Per germline, CDR1 SNHLY and CDR2 FYNNEI. The CDR3 extends over 11 amino acids. The CDR3 DNA reads as TGTGCCAGCAAGGAGGAGACTGAGCAGTACTTC. It encodes CASKEETEQYF. The variable domain in full, with the rest retrieved from reference TRBV2 and TRBJ2-7, is EPEVTQTPSHQVTQMGQEVILRCVPISNHLYFYWYRQILGQKVEFLVSFYNNEISEKSEIFDDQFSVERPDGSNFTLKIRSTKLEDSAMYFCASKEETEQYFGPGTRLTVT.

The chain joins TRBV21-1 to TRBJ2-5; the table names TRBD2, a call not compared with the DNA. TRBV21-1 is deemed a pseudogene. The CDR3 extends over 17 amino acids. The CDR3 region has the DNA TGTGCCAGCAGCAAAAGGCGAACGGGGGGGCACCTGGAGACCCAGTACTTC. Translating it yields CASSKRRTGGHLETQYF.

The chain combines TRBV7-9 with TRBJ2-4; weak D call: TRBD2 (6 bases). CDR1 and CDR2 from the germline V gene are SEHNR and FQNEAQ (reference sequence). V shed 1 base and J shed 9 bases, with 16 bases lying between them. CDR3 length: 15 amino acids. Here the CDR3 DNA reads TGTGCCAGCAGCTTAGACAGACCTCTGGGGGGCATTCAGTACTTC. As protein: CASSLDRPLGGIQYF.

The chain uses TRBV4-1 and TRBJ2-1; D uncertain. Trimming took 0 bases from V and 0 from J, leaving 15 bases between them. Germline lookup yields CDR1 MGHRA and CDR2 YSYEKL. There are 18 residues in the CDR3. The CDR3, as DNA: TGCGCCAGCAGCCAAGATCGAGGTGGAGTGAGCTCCTACAATGAGCAGTTCTTC. This codes for CASSQDRGGVSSYNEQFF.

CDR3 residues: CASSLEGRDRPEAFF. In nucleotides, the CDR3 is TGTGCCAGCAGCTTGGAGGGGAGAGACAGGCCTGAAGCTTTCTTT. The rearrangement uses TRBV5-4 and TRBJ1-1; a weak D match, TRBD1 (6 bases). The CDR3 has 15 residues. With 0 bases removed from V and 6 bases from J, the gap between germline ends came to 15 bases. Germline V gene lookup returns CDR1 SGHNT and CDR2 YYREEE (reference sequence).

This clone was detected only a few times. The rearrangement links TRBV5-1 to TRBJ1-2, with a weak D call TRBD1 (6 bases). Germline V gene sequence: CDR1 SGHRS, CDR2 YFSETQ. The CDR3 sequence is 14 residues long. V was clipped by 4 bases and J by 7 bases, with 17 bases between them. The CDR3 DNA follows: TGCGCCAGCAGCGAACAGGGAACGGTGGGTGGCTACACCTTC. Translated, it gives CASSEQGTVGGYTF.

The CDR3 DNA sequence: TGTGCCAGCAGCGCATGGACTAGCGGGGGTACAGATACGCAGTATTTT. This encodes CASSAWTSGGTDTQYF. The chain combines TRBV7-8 with TRBJ2-3; 13 nucleotides match TRBD2. The CDR3 spans 16 residues. Germline lookup yields CDR1 SGHVS and CDR2 FQNEAQ. J gave up 3 bases and V 5 bases, and 5 bases lay outside the gene matches. The variable domain in full, with the rest retrieved from reference TRBV7-8 and TRBJ2-3, is GAGVSQSPRYKVAKRGQDVALRCDPISGHVSLFWYQQALGQGPEFLTYFQNEAQLDKSGLPSDRFFAERPEGSVSTLKIQRTQQEDSAVYLCASSAWTSGGTDTQYFGPGTRLTVL.

As regards this clone: An end of the junction differs from the germline gene, which may be a read error. Other DNA sequences of this sample code for an identical CDR3. The J gene is TRBJ1-2, the V gene TRBV5-6; 7 bases are a match to TRBD1. The CDR3 runs 15 residues. Looked up from germline, CDR1 is SGHDT and CDR2 is YYEEEE. Here the CDR3 DNA reads TGCGCCAGCAGCCTCGACAGGGTACCCTCCTATGGCTACACCTTC. It specifies CASSLDRVPSYGYTF.

V usage is TRBV28 and J usage is TRBJ2-2; a possible D gene is TRBD2 (7 bases). Germline loops: CDR1 MDHEN, CDR2 SYDVKM. V was shortened by 3 bases and J by 6 bases, with 14 bases between the two germline ends. This CDR3 is built from 15 residues. The CDR3 is CASSFSEGGAGELFF. CDR3 DNA sequence: TGTGCCAGCAGTTTTTCCGAAGGGGGGGCCGGGGAGCTGTTTTTT.

This chain joins TRBV30 and TRBJ1-3, with 9 positions matching TRBD1. This CDR3 is built from 14 residues. The junction had 4 bases not matched to a gene; V was cut back by 5 bases and J by 2 bases. The germline V gene has CDR1 GTSNPN and CDR2 SVGIG (reference sequence). The CDR3 is CAWGTGRTGNTIYF. CDR3 nucleotide sequence: TGTGCCTGGGGGACAGGGAGGACTGGAAACACCATATATTTT.

V is TRBV9 and J is TRBJ2-3; D unclear. This CDR3 contains 13 residues. CDR1 and CDR2 from the germline V gene are SGDLS and YYNGEE. Trimming stripped 2 bases from V and 3 bases from J, with 7 bases between. The CDR3 here is CASSVFATDTQYF. CDR3 in DNA: TGTGCCAGCAGCGTTTTTGCGACAGATACGCAGTATTTT.

This clone was observed a handful of times. The chain employs TRBV19 and TRBJ1-6, with 7 bases matching TRBD1. This CDR3 has 13 amino acids. The V and J ends lost 5 bases and 10 bases, in that order; junction bases with no gene match: 5. CDR1 LNHDA and CDR2 SQIVND come from the germline V gene (reference sequence). The CDR3 reads CASSYRGGSPLHF. In DNA, the CDR3 is TGTGCCAGTAGTTACAGGGGAGGCTCACCCCTCCACTTT.

This clone was recorded only once. The chain has TRBV2 and TRBJ1-1; D unresolved. Germline V gives CDR1 SNHLY, CDR2 FYNNEI. This CDR3 contains 12 residues. Trimming left V 3 bases short and J 8 bases short, with 10 bases between. CDR3 loop: CASSDPLGEAFF. DNA of the CDR3: TGTGCCAGCAGTGATCCCCTCGGGGAAGCTTTCTTT.

The chain has TRBV7-9 and TRBJ1-2; the match to TRBD1 covers 12 bases. This CDR3 comprises 15 residues. From germline, CDR1 is SEHNR and CDR2 FQNEAQ (reference sequence). Unmatched junction bases numbered 5, after V lost 1 base and J lost 8 bases. This CDR3 is CASSLVGTGGRGYTF. As DNA, the CDR3 is TGTGCCAGCAGCTTAGTCGGGACAGGGGGCAGGGGCTACACCTTC.

J is TRBJ2-7 and V is TRBV30, with 11 bases lining up with TRBD1. The CDR3 has 18 residues. After removal of 2 bases from V and 6 bases from J, the junction contained 18 bases not matched to a gene. Germline V gene lookup returns CDR1 GTSNPN and CDR2 SVGIG (reference sequence). The CDR3: CAWSPGTGGLIPTREQYF. CDR3 sequence (DNA): TGTGCCTGGAGTCCGGGGACAGGGGGTCTAATCCCCACCCGCGAGCAGTACTTC.

This sequence joins TRBV20-1 and TRBJ1-2; no clear D. The length of the CDR3 is 11 residues. V dropped 6 bases and J dropped 5 bases, with 10 bases sitting between them. CDR1 is DFQATT, CDR2 SNEGSKA, per germline (reference sequence). CDR3 in DNA: TGCAGTGCCTTCTCCACTTATGGCTACACCTTC. Translating it yields CSAFSTYGYTF.